The 23 T cell receptor beta chains below come from one sample, sequenced in a study of cytomegalovirus exposure and HLA in healthy donors. PCR amplification relied on 60 Vbeta primers (plus 13 Jbeta primers). Sequencing used immunoSEQ multiplex PCR; TCRdb keeps in-frame clones, though not all of them. The sample comprises about 180,000 clones, over 80% of which are singletons, and 1.2% rests with the top ten. Sequencing was performed on PBMCs. The receptors originated from a boy under 10 years old in good health and CMV-seronegative.

The chain combines TRBV19 with TRBJ1-2, with 9 nucleotides matching TRBD1. In germline, CDR1 is LNHDA, CDR2 SQIVND (reference sequence). The CDR3 runs to 15 residues. The trim removed 6 bases at V and 1 base at J, leaving 6 bases unmatched. CDR3 nucleotide sequence: TGTGCCAGTAGCCTCGACAGGGGGGTTAACTATGGCTACACCTTC. This sequence encodes CASSLDRGVNYGYTF. Using reference TRBV19 and TRBJ1-2 for the parts outside the CDR3, the full variable domain is DGGITQSPKYLFRKEGQNVTLSCEQNLNHDAMYWYRQDPGQGLRLIYYSQIVNDFQKGDIAEGYSVSREKKESFPLTVTSAQKNPTAFYLCASSLDRGVNYGYTFGSGTRLTVV.

The V and J genes are TRBV6-6 and TRBJ1-1; tentatively, D is TRBD1 (5 bases). Trimming pared 6 bases from V and 1 base from J, leaving 18 bases between. Germline-derived CDR1 and CDR2 are MNHNY and SVGAGI (reference sequence). The CDR3 consists of 16 residues. DNA for the CDR3: TGTGCCAGCAGCGGTACCTCGGACAATCCGAACACTGAAGCTTTCTTT. Translation: CASSGTSDNPNTEAFF.

Of note for this clone: Distinct nucleotide sequences in the sample also encode this CDR3. CDR3: CASSPYTGELFF. CDR3 nucleotides: TGTGCCAGCAGCCCTTACACCGGGGAGCTGTTTTTT. The chain carries TRBV5-5 and TRBJ2-2; D call uncertain. Germline values: CDR1 SGHKS, CDR2 YYEKEE (reference sequence). V was clipped by 4 bases and J by 3 bases, with 4 bases between them. This CDR3 is built from 12 residues.

The rearrangement joins TRBV6-5 to TRBJ1-2, with no clear D. V lost 7 bases and J lost 6, with 12 bases in between. The CDR3 spans 12 residues. Germline CDR1 and CDR2: MNHEY and SVGAGI. The CDR3 sequence is CASTNAANGYTF. CDR3 in DNA: TGTGCCAGCACCAACGCGGCAAATGGCTACACCTTC.

Concerning this clone itself: This same CDR3 is encoded by further DNA sequences in the sample. The chain has TRBV7-2 and TRBJ2-1, with D possibly being TRBD2 (5 bases). V dropped 5 bases and J dropped 1 base, with 9 bases sitting between them. The CDR3 length is 14 residues. Germline V gene data show CDR1 as SGHTA and CDR2 as FQGNSA. CDR3 sequence reads: CASSPDYSYNEQFF. DNA for the CDR3: TGTGCCAGCAGCCCCGACTATTCCTACAATGAGCAGTTCTTC.

This chain joins TRBV29-1 and TRBJ1-1; possibly TRBD1 for D (6 bases). The CDR3 runs to 13 residues. Germline CDR1 SQVTM, CDR2 ANQGSEA. Deletions cut 6 bases from V and 5 bases from J, with 16 bases between. The CDR3 nucleotides read TGCAGCGTCAGGGGTCTTGGCCTAACTGAAGCTTTCTTT. Encoded protein: CSVRGLGLTEAFF.

This clone was detected once. The gene calls are TRBV4-3 and TRBJ1-2; 8 bases map to TRBD1. Germline values: CDR1 LGHNA, CDR2 YSLEER. CDR3 size: 15 residues. V was clipped by 0 bases and J by 6 bases; unmatched bases: 6. This CDR3 reads CASSQDWTGTDGYTF. In DNA form, the CDR3 reads TGCGCCAGCAGCCAAGATTGGACAGGGACGGATGGCTACACCTTC.

V and J are TRBV4-1 and TRBJ2-7, with a tentative D call TRBD2 (5 bases). The CDR3 totals 14 residues. The V gene's germline CDR1 is MGHRA and CDR2 YSYEKL. Deletions cut 1 base from V and 6 bases from J, with 13 bases between. The CDR3 sequence is CASSQVVGAGEQYV. CDR3 in DNA: TGCGCCAGCAGCCAAGTGGTGGGAGCAGGCGAGCAGTACGTC.

This sequence joins TRBV4-2 and TRBJ2-7; 7 bases agree with TRBD1. The CDR3 has 15 amino acids. V gave up 2 bases and J gave up 1 base; unmatched junction bases: 5. The V gene's germline CDR1 is LGHNA and CDR2 YNFKEQ. This chain's CDR3 is CASSQNGDRSYEQYF. The CDR3 region has the DNA TGTGCCAGCAGCCAAAACGGGGACAGATCCTACGAGCAGTACTTC.

The rearrangement links TRBV19 to TRBJ1-5, with D possibly being TRBD1 (5 bases). Germline assignment: CDR1 LNHDA and CDR2 SQIVND (reference sequence). The CDR3 runs 14 residues. V was cut by 7 bases and J by 5 bases, with 15 bases left in between. In DNA, the CDR3 is TGTGCCAGTAAGGTGGCCAGGGCTGATCAGCCCCAGCATTTT. The encoded protein is CASKVARADQPQHF. Full variable domain (outside the CDR3, taken from reference TRBV19 and TRBJ1-5): DGGITQSPKYLFRKEGQNVTLSCEQNLNHDAMYWYRQDPGQGLRLIYYSQIVNDFQKGDIAEGYSVSREKKESFPLTVTSAQKNPTAFYLCASKVARADQPQHFGDGTRLSIL.

This chain connects TRBV5-1 to TRBJ2-1; the match to TRBD1 covers 9 bases. The CDR3 is made up of 17 amino acids. V shed 2 bases and J 4 bases; nucleotides not matched to a gene: 10. The germline CDR1 and CDR2 sequences are SGHRS and YFSETQ. The CDR3 here is CASSFLPGTGSYNEQFF. In DNA, the CDR3 is TGCGCCAGCAGCTTTCTACCGGGGACAGGGTCTTACAATGAGCAGTTCTTC.

The genes are TRBV29-1 and TRBJ1-1; D is possibly TRBD1 (5 bases). This CDR3 has 15 residues. Germline CDR1 reads SQVTM; CDR2 reads ANQGSEA. Trimming shortened V by 2 bases and J by 0 bases, and 13 bases separated the two germline ends. DNA for the CDR3: TGCAGCGTTGAACCCGGCGGGGCGATGAACACTGAAGCTTTCTTT. It codes for CSVEPGGAMNTEAFF. Full variable domain (outside the CDR3, taken from reference TRBV29-1 and TRBJ1-1): SAVISQKPSRDICQRGTSLTIQCQVDSQVTMMFWYRQQPGQSLTLIATANQGSEATYESGFVIDKFPISRPNLTFSTLTVSNMSPEDSSIYLCSVEPGGAMNTEAFFGQGTRLTVV.

The chain is built from TRBV2 and TRBJ2-1, with TRBD2 matching 9 bases. V was clipped by 5 bases and J by 2 bases; unmatched bases: 4. The CDR3 sequence is 15 residues long. The germline V gene has CDR1 SNHLY and CDR2 FYNNEI. The CDR3 protein is CASSISGSAYNEQFF. The CDR3 coding sequence is TGTGCCAGCAGTATTAGCGGGAGTGCCTACAATGAGCAGTTCTTC.

This rearrangement joins TRBV2 to TRBJ1-1, with D hard to call. The germline V gene has CDR1 SNHLY and CDR2 FYNNEI. V was clipped by 7 bases and J by 4 bases, with 19 bases between them. The CDR3 runs 15 residues. As DNA, the CDR3 is TGTGCCAGCATGGGCAGAACCACCGCCGGCACTGAAGCTTTCTTT. This codes for CASMGRTTAGTEAFF. Full variable domain (outside the CDR3, taken from reference TRBV2 and TRBJ1-1): EPEVTQTPSHQVTQMGQEVILRCVPISNHLYFYWYRQILGQKVEFLVSFYNNEISEKSEIFDDQFSVERPDGSNFTLKIRSTKLEDSAMYFCASMGRTTAGTEAFFGQGTRLTVV.

The CDR3 reads CASIPDYSGNTIYF. CDR3 DNA: TGTGCCAGCATCCCGGACTACTCTGGAAACACCATATATTTT. This sequence joins TRBV6-6 and TRBJ1-3; unclear D gene. Germline V gives CDR1 MNHNY, CDR2 SVGAGI (reference sequence). V lost 7 bases and J 0 bases, leaving 10 bases between the germline ends. The CDR3 loop spans 14 amino acids.

In its sample, this clone was seen a few times. The V gene is TRBV5-1, the J gene TRBJ2-5; 14 bases map to TRBD2. Germline V gives CDR1 SGHRS, CDR2 YFSETQ. The CDR3 totals 15 residues. The V gene end was trimmed by 4 bases and the J gene end by 3 bases; junction bases not matched to a gene: 2. CDR3 protein: CASSMGLAGEETQYF. As DNA, the CDR3 is TGCGCCAGCAGCATGGGACTAGCGGGGGAAGAGACCCAGTACTTC. The full variable domain, its missing parts supplied by reference TRBV5-1 and TRBJ2-5, is KAGVTQTPRYLIKTRGQQVTLSCSPISGHRSVSWYQQTPGQGLQFLFEYFSETQRNKGNFPGRFSGRQFSNSRSEMNVSTLELGDSALYLCASSMGLAGEETQYFGPGTRLLVL.

CDR3: CASSDPWDTQETQYF. The CDR3 bases are TGTGCCAGTAGCGACCCATGGGACACACAAGAGACCCAGTACTTC. The chain joins TRBV19 to TRBJ2-5; possibly TRBD1 for D (6 bases). CDR1 and CDR2 (germline): LNHDA, SQIVND (reference sequence). CDR3 length: 15 residues. Trimming shortened V by 6 bases and J by 2 bases, and 16 bases separated the two germline ends.

The chain recombines TRBV7-2 with TRBJ2-1; D is possibly TRBD2 (6 bases). The CDR3 is made up of 13 amino acids. Germline-derived CDR1 and CDR2 are SGHTA and FQGNSA. Trimming left V 4 bases short and J 5 bases short, with 9 bases between. This CDR3 reads CASSSLAHNEQFF. CDR3 DNA sequence: TGTGCCAGCAGCTCCCTAGCGCACAATGAGCAGTTCTTC.

This clone is a singleton in its sample. V and J are TRBV29-1 and TRBJ2-1; D is possibly TRBD2 (6 bases). Germline V lookup: CDR1 SQVTM, CDR2 ANQGSEA. This CDR3 has 15 residues. Trimming removed 4 bases from V and 4 bases from J, with 17 bases in between. CDR3 in amino acids: CSVVTDVSGYNEQFF. The DNA for the CDR3 is TGCAGCGTTGTAACCGATGTTAGCGGATACAATGAGCAGTTCTTC.

The chain recombines TRBV6-1 with TRBJ2-1, with TRBD2 identical over 10 bases. This CDR3 spans 16 amino acids. After removal of 3 bases from V and 5 bases from J, the junction contained 7 bases not matched to a gene. Germline V lookup: CDR1 MNHNS, CDR2 SASEGT. The CDR3 loop is CASSENRAGGHNEQFF. The DNA of the CDR3 is TGTGCCAGCAGTGAGAATAGAGCGGGAGGGCACAATGAGCAGTTCTTC.

This chain connects TRBV27 to TRBJ2-3; D is possibly TRBD2 (5 bases). Trimming stripped 3 bases from V and 0 bases from J, with 13 bases between. The germline V gene encodes CDR1 MNHEY and CDR2 SMNVEV (reference sequence). The CDR3 is 16 residues long. CDR3 amino acids: CASSFRGTSSTDTQYF. The CDR3 coding sequence is TGTGCCAGCAGTTTTCGGGGTACAAGTAGCACAGATACGCAGTATTTT.

This clone has only a few counts. The chain combines TRBV5-6 with TRBJ2-1; TRBD1 is a possible D gene (6 bases). In germline, CDR1 is SGHDT, CDR2 YYEEEE. The CDR3 sequence is 16 residues long. The V end lost 1 base, the J end lost 2 bases, and 13 bases lay between the germline ends. Here the CDR3 reads CASSLRSGVTYNEQFF. The CDR3 bases are TGTGCCAGCAGCTTGAGGTCAGGGGTGACCTACAATGAGCAGTTCTTC.

This clone occurred a few times. The rearrangement links TRBV9 to TRBJ2-3; D is perhaps TRBD2 (5 bases). Germline V gives CDR1 SGDLS, CDR2 YYNGEE. The CDR3 has 15 residues. V shed 0 bases and J shed 2 bases, with 10 bases lying between them. CDR3 nucleotides: TGTGCCAGCAGCGTAGACGGGAAGATCACAGATACGCAGTATTTT. Encoded protein: CASSVDGKITDTQYF.